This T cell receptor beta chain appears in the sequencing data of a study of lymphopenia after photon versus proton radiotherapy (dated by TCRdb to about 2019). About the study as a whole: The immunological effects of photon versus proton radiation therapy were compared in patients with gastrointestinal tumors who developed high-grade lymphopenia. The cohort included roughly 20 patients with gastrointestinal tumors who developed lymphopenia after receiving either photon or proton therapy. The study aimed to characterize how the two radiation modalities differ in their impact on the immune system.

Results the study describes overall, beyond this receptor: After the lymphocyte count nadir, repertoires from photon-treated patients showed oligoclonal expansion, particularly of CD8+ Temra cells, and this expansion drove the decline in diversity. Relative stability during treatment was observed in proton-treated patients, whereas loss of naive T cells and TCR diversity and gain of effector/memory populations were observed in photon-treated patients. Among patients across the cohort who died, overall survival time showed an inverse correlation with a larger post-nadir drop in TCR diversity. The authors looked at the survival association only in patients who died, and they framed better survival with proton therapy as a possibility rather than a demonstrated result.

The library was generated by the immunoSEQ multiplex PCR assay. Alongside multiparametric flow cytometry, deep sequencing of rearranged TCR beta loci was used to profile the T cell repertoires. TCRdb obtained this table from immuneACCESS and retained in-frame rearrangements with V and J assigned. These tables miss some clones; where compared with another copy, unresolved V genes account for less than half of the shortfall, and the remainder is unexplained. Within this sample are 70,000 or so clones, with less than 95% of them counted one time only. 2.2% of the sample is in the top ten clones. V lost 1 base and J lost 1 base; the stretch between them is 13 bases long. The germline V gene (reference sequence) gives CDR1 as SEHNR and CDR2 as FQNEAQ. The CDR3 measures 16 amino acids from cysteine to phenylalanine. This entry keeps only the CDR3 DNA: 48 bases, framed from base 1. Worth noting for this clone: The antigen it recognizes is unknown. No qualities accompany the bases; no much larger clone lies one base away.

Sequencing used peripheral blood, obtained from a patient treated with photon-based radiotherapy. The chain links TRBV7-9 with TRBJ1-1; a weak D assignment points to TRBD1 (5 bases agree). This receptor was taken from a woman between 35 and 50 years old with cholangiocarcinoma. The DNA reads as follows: TGTGCCAGCAGCTTAGATCTGGGTGGGGCGAACACTGAAGCTTTCTTT. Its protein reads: CASSLDLGGANTEAFF.